The entry below describes one TCR beta chain. TCRdb's table, derived via immunoSEQ multiplex PCR, lists solely in-frame clones and lacks some. The data contain more than 550,000 clones, 70% to 90% of them seen just once; the ten biggest clones take up approximately 0.01%. J gave up 5 bases and V 0 bases, and 8 bases lay outside the gene matches. The CDR3 sequence is 17 residues long. Germline lookup yields CDR1 LNHNV and CDR2 YYDKDF (reference sequence). This sample is drawn from a study of shared T cell receptors in the human thymus. These sequences were also reported in another study, on human thymus T cells. From that study: Resections were taken during corrective heart surgery, and the thymus tissue came from these.

V usage is TRBV15 and J usage is TRBJ1-5, with 9 bases identical to TRBD1. The sequence came from a girl younger than two with a congenital heart defect. The sequencing sample was made of thymocytes. The CDR3 spells CATSRDEGQGLYQPQHF. CDR3 DNA: TGTGCCACCAGCAGAGATGAGGGACAGGGACTTTATCAGCCCCAGCATTTT.